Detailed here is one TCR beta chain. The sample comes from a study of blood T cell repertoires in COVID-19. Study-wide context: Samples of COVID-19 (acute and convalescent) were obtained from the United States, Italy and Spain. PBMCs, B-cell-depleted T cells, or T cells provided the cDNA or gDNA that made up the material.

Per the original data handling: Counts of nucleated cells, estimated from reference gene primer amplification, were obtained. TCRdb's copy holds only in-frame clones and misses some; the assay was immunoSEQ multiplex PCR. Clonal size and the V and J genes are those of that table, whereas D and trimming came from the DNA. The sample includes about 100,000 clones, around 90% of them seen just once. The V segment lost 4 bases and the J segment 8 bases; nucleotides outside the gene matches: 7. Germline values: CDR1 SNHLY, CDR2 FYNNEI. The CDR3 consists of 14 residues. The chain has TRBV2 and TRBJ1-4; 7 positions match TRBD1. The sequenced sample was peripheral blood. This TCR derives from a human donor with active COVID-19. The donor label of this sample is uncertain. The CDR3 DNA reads TGTGCCAGCAGTGCGGATAGGGGGCACGAAAAACTGTTTTTT. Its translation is CASSADRGHEKLFF. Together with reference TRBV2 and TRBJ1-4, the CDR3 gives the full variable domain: EPEVTQTPSHQVTQMGQEVILRCVPISNHLYFYWYRQILGQKVEFLVSFYNNEISEKSEIFDDQFSVERPDGSNFTLKIRSTKLEDSAMYFCASSADRGHEKLFFGSGTQLSVL.